This T cell receptor (beta chain) was captured in a study of long-term antiretroviral therapy in people with HIV. A minimum of one pre-ART and two post-ART PBMC samples existed for each donor. Researchers report immunoSEQ v3.0 was run at survey level. Sequencing efforts were directed toward about 40,000-55,000 T-cell genomes per sample. Produced via immunoSEQ multiplex PCR; TCRdb's table is partial and in-frame only. This repertoire shows almost 30,000 clones, about 87% found once; its top ten account for 7.5% to 10%. Study-wide results and limits: Despite increasing after ART, diversity remained lower than that of transplant donor controls. Dominating the repertoire at all time points were the clones that expanded before ART.

This clone has just a few counts. Its antigen is unknown. This CDR3 contains 16 residues. CDR1 LGHNA and CDR2 YSLEER come from the germline V gene. V dropped 2 bases and J dropped 3; count of bases not matched to a gene: 5. J is TRBJ2-1 and V is TRBV4-3; 9 nucleotides align to TRBD2. The receptor was derived from a man aged 45-65 years with HIV. The sample here was unsorted PBMCs, taken 3.2 years before starting antiretroviral therapy. The DNA for the CDR3 is TGCGCCAGCAGCCAACGTAGCGGGGGTATCTACAATGAGCAGTTCTTC. This encodes CASSQRSGGIYNEQFF.